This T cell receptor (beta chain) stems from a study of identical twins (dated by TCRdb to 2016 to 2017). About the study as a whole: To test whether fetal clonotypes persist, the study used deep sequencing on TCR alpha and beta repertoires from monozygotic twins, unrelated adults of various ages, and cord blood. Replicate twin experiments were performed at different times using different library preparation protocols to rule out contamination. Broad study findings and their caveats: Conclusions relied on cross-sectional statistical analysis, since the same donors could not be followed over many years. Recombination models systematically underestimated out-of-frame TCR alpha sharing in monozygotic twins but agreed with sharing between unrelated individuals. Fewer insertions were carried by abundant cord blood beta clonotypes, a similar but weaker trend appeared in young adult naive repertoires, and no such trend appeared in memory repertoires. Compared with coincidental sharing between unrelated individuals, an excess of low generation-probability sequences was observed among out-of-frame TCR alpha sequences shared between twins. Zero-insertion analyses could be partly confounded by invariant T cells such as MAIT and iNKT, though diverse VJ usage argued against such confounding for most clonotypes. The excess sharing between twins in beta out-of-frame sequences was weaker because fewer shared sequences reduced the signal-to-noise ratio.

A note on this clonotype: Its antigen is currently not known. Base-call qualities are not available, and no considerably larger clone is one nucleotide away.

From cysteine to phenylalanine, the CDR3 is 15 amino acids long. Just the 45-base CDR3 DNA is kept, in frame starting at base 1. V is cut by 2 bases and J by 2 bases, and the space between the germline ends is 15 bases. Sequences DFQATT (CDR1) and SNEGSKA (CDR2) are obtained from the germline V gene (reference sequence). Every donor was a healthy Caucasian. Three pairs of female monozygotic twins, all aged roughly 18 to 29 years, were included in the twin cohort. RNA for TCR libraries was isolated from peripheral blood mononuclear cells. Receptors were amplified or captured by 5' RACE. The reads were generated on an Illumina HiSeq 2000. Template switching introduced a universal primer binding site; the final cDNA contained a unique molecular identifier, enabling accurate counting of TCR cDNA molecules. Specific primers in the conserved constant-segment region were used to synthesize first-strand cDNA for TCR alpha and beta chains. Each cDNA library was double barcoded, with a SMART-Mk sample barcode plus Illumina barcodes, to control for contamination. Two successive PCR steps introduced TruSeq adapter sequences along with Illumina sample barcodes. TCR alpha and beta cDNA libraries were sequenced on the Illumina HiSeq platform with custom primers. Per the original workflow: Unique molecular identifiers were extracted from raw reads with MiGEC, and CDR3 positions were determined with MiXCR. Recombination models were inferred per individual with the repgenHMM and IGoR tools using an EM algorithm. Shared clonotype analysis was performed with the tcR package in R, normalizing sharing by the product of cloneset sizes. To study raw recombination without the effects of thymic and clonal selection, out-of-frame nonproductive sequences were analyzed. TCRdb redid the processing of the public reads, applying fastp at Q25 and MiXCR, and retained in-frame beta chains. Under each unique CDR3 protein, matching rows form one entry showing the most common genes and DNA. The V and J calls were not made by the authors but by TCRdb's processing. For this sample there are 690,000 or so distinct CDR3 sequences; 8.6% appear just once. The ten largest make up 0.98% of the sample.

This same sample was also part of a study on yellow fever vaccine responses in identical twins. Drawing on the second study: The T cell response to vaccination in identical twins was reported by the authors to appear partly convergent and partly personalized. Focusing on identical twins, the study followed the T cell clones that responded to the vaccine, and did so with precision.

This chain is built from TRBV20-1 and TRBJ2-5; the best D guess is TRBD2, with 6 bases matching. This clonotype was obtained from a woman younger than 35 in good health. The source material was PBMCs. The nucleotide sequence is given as TGCAGTGCTAGAAAGACTAGGTCTCGGCAAGAGACCCAGTACTTC. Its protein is CSARKTRSRQETQYF.